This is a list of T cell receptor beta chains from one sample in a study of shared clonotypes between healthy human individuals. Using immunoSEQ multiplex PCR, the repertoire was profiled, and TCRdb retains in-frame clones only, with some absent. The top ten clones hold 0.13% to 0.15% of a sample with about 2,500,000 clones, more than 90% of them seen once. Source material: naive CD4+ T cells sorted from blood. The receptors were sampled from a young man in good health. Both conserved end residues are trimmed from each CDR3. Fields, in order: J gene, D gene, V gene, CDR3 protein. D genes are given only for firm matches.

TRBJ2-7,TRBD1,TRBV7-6,ASSTAGTGNSPEQY
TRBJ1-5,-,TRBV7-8,ASSLGAGALQH
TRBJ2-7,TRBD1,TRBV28,ASSLGRRSGGYEQY
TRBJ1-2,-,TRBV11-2,ASRAQHDTPRYGYT
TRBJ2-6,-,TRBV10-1,ASSDGGPGANVLT
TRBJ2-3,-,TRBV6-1,ASSEGPGNTDTQY
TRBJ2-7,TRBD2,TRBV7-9,ASSSSGGAVEQY
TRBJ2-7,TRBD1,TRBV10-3,AISDQGETLGSYEQY
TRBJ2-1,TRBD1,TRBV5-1,ASSLVGTGAYNEQF
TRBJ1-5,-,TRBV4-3,ASSQGPVGNQPQH
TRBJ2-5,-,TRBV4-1,ASSQERGDTERETQY
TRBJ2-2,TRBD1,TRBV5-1,ASSLGQGETGELF
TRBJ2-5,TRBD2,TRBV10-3,AISRAGQETQY
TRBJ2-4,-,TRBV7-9,AGSLTGTLAKNIQY
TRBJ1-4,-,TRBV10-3,AISESAGRNEKLF
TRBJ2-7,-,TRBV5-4,ASSSTGQNYEQY
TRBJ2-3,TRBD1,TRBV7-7,ASSEDRDNTQY
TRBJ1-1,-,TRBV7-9,ASSIDRTVAF
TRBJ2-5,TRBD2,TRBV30,AVAGGPLETQY
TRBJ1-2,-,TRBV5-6,ASSLTQGIYGYT
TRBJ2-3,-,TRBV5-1,ASSAAWVQSTDTQY
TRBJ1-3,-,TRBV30,AWNRLRGLNTIY
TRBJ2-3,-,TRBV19,AVHRVGITDTQY
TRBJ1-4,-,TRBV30,AWSPTARASEKLF
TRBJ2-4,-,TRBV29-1,SARGAKNIQY
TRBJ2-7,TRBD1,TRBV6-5,ASRRGQGSYEQY
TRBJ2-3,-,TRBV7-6,ASSLRASTDTQY
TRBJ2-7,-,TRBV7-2,ASSLAGVSYEQY
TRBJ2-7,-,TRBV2,ASSEAGGSYEQY
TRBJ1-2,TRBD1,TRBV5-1,ASSTGQHYGYT
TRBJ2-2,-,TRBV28,ASSLFAGGGELF
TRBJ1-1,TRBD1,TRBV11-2,ASSSRQGNTEAF
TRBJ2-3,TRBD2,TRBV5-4,ASARGGSTDTQY
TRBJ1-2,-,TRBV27,ASSRIRGSNYGYT
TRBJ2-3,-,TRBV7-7,ASSPGVITDTQY
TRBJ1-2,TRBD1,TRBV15,ATSRDAQGAVYGYT
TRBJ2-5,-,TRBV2,ASSVRGSQETQY
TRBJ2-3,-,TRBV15,ATSRDHTDTQY
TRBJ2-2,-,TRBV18,ASSPGPGELF
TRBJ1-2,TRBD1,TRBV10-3,AITSRQGSGYT
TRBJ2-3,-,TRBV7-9,ASSLVGPSTDTQY
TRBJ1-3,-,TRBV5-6,ASSLPGTNSGNTIY